The rows below give T cell receptor beta chains drawn from one sample of a study of neurological immune-mediated disorders. One entry per CDR3 protein results from TCRdb running MiXCR on the 5' RACE reads. In the table there are 67,000 or so distinct CDR3 sequences, approximately 14% of which are singletons. Sequenced input: PBMCs. These receptors came from a female donor with HTLV-1-associated myelopathy (HAM/TSP). Both conserved end residues are part of each CDR3. Each record gives: CDR3 length, V gene, D gene, J gene, clone size, CDR3 DNA, CDR3 protein. A D gene is named only where the DNA matches it firmly. The size field is filled for only some rows; it gives once, few, many or a size class.

12,TRBV5-1,-,TRBJ2-1,many,TGCGCCAGCAGCGGCGGCCCCGTTGGGCAGTTCTTC,CASSGGPVGQFF
16,TRBV7-2,-,TRBJ2-3,many,TGTGCCAGCAGCTTAGAGGAGCGGTATCTCACAGATACGCAGTATTTT,CASSLEERYLTDTQYF
16,TRBV5-1,TRBD1,TRBJ2-1,many,TGCGCCAGCAGCTTCGACAGGGGGCCGGCATACAATGAGCAGTTCTTC,CASSFDRGPAYNEQFF
14,TRBV5-1,TRBD1,TRBJ2-1,-,TGCGCCAGCTCTGGGACCGACAGGGCCGATGAGCAGTTCTTC,CASSGTDRADEQFF
13,TRBV12-3/TRBV12-4,-,TRBJ2-3,-,TGTGCCAGCAGTGCTGACGGCACAGATACGCAGTATTTT,CASSADGTDTQYF
17,TRBV27,TRBD1,TRBJ2-6,many,TGTGCCAGCAGTATGGGACAGGGATACTCTGGGGCCAACGTCCTGACTTTC,CASSMGQGYSGANVLTF
14,TRBV7-2,TRBD1,TRBJ1-1,many,TGTGCCAGCAGCGAAGGACAGGGGTGGACTGAAGCTTTCTTT,CASSEGQGWTEAFF
14,TRBV28,TRBD1,TRBJ2-1,many,TGTGCCGGTTCCGGGACAGCAACCTACAATGAGCAGTTCTTC,CAGSGTATYNEQFF
13,TRBV7-2,-,TRBJ2-3,many,TGTGCCAGCAGCTCCTTCAGAGCAGATACGCAGTATTTT,CASSSFRADTQYF
15,TRBV6-6,-,TRBJ1-1,-,TGTGCCAGCAGTTACGACCGGGGGCGAGTCACTGAAGCTTTCTTT,CASSYDRGRVTEAFF
14,TRBV6-5,-,TRBJ2-3,many,TGTGCCAGCAGTTACTCACGAGGGGCCGATACGCAGTATTTT,CASSYSRGADTQYF
14,TRBV27,TRBD1,TRBJ2-3,many,TGTGCCAGCAGTCTAGGACAGGGAGGAGATACGCAGTATTTT,CASSLGQGGDTQYF
17,TRBV5-1,-,TRBJ2-1,many,TGCGCCAGCAGCTTGGGGGGGGCTCGGAGCTCCTACAATGAGCAGTTCTTC,CASSLGGARSSYNEQFF
14,TRBV20-1,-,TRBJ2-1,many,TGCAGTGCTAGGGAGGGCACCGCTCTCCATGAGCAGTTCTTC,CSAREGTALHEQFF
14,TRBV2,-,TRBJ1-6,many,TGTGCCAGCAGTGAACGCTGGGGCAATTCACCCCTCCACTTT,CASSERWGNSPLHF
14,TRBV5-1,TRBD1,TRBJ2-5,many,TGCGCCAGCAGCACTGGGACAGGGGCCGAGACCCAGTACTTC,CASSTGTGAETQYF